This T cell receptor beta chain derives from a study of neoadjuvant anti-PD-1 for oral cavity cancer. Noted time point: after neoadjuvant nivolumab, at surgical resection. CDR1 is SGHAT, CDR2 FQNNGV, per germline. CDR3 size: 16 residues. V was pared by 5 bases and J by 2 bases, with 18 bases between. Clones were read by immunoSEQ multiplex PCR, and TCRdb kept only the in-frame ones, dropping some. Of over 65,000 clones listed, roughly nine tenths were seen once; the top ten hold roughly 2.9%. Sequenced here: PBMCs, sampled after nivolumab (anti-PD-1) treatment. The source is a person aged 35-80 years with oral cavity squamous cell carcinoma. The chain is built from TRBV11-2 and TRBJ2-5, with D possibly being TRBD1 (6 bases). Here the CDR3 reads CASSTWTAEIQETQYF. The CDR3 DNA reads TGTGCCAGCAGCACCTGGACAGCTGAGATTCAAGAGACCCAGTACTTC.